The present T cell receptor (beta chain) was sequenced within a study of blood T cells in healthy people across ages. This clonotype was picked up a small number of times. Its matching antigen is unknown. A sample-barcoded 5' primer and a J-beta primer mix were used in a second PCR of about 7 to 12 cycles. CDR3-containing paired-end reads numbered at least 2.5 million in each sample. Via MiXCR, TCRdb re-called the 5' RACE reads, giving one row per CDR3 protein. This table has approximately 810,000 distinct CDR3 sequences, under 40% appearing once. Germline lookup yields CDR1 SGDLS and CDR2 YYNGEE. The CDR3 is 16 residues long. J lost 0 bases, V lost 3 bases, and 6 bases had no gene match. General study points: What prevented conclusive comparison of naive and antigen-experienced cells was that PBMCs were unsorted. Naive T cell percentage showed a strong correlation with TCR beta diversity. Underestimates were what the diversity estimates from one million T cells were considered to be.

The TCR was taken from a man aged 18 to 30 in good health. The source material was blood. The genes are TRBV9 and TRBJ1-5; 7 bases agree with TRBD1. CDR3 sequence: CASSAGDSLSNQPQHF. The CDR3 DNA reads TGTGCCAGCAGCGCTGGGGACAGTCTTAGCAATCAGCCCCAGCATTTT.